The TCR beta chain under discussion was sequenced for a study of blood T cell repertoires in COVID-19. Turning to the study itself: Sites in the United States, Italy and Spain provided acute and convalescent COVID-19 samples.

Original processing notes: Reference gene primer amplification in the assay estimated nucleated cell counts. Repertoires were generated with immunoSEQ multiplex PCR, while TCRdb's copy carries only in-frame clones and drops some. The V and J calls and clone size are taken from that table; D and trimming were inferred from the DNA. The repertoire includes about 200,000 clones, about 84% of them detected once, and roughly 5.9% sits in the top ten. Cohorts were based on clinical histories the participants reported. Per the germline V gene, CDR1 is MNHEY and CDR2 is SMNVEV (reference sequence). There are 12 residues in the CDR3. Trimming pared 3 bases from V and 2 bases from J, leaving 3 bases between.

The chain couples TRBV27 to TRBJ2-3; D gene unclear. The sequence derives from a middle-aged man with acute COVID-19. Source material: PBMCs or T cells enriched from blood (not recorded which). The CDR3 DNA reads TGTGCCAGCAGTTTCAACACAGATACGCAGTATTTT. Encoded protein: CASSFNTDTQYF.